What follows are 6 T cell receptor beta chains derived from one specimen sequenced in a study of blood T cell repertoires in COVID-19. Repertoires were generated with immunoSEQ multiplex PCR, while TCRdb's copy carries only in-frame clones and drops some. The sample comprises 250,000 to 350,000 clones, 89% of which are singletons, and under 3.5% rests with the top ten. Material: PBMCs or T cells enriched from blood (not recorded which). All receptors derive from a woman aged 45-59 years who had been exposed to COVID-19.

This rearrangement joins TRBV21-1 to TRBJ1-5; the table's D call TRBD1 went unverified against the DNA. TRBV21-1 has pseudogene status. The CDR3 has 15 residues. The CDR3 is CASSTRDSQYQPQHF. CDR3 bases: TGTGCCAGCAGTACCCGGGACAGCCAGTATCAGCCCCAGCATTTT.

This chain joins TRBV7-8 and TRBJ1-2; 9 bases fit TRBD1. Trimming cost V 3 bases and J 11 bases; bases outside gene matches: 13. Per germline, CDR1 SGHVS and CDR2 FQNEAQ. The CDR3 has 15 amino acids. Here the CDR3 reads CASSLPEQGDRVYTF. Here the CDR3 DNA reads TGTGCCAGCAGCTTGCCGGAACAGGGGGACAGGGTGTACACCTTC.

V and J are TRBV2 and TRBJ1-4, with 9 bases lining up with TRBD1. Germline CDR1 SNHLY, CDR2 FYNNEI. The length of the CDR3 is 13 residues. J was trimmed by 5 bases and V by 6 bases; bases with no gene match: 1. CDR3 amino acids: CASSDRGNEKLFF. CDR3 in DNA: TGTGCCAGCAGCGACAGGGGGAATGAAAAACTGTTTTTT.

The chain uses TRBV11-2 and TRBJ1-1, with TRBD1 identical over 10 bases. The CDR3 spans 15 residues. CDR1 and CDR2 (germline): SGHAT, FQNNGV. After removal of 5 bases from V and 3 bases from J, the junction contained 6 bases not matched to a gene. In DNA, the CDR3 is TGTGCCAGCAGCCCCCGGACAGGGGGTCACACTGAAGCTTTCTTT. Translating it yields CASSPRTGGHTEAFF.

The chain recombines TRBV7-8 with TRBJ1-2, with TRBD1 identical over 8 bases. The V and J ends lost 5 bases and 0 bases, in that order; junction bases with no gene match: 5. Germline CDR1 and CDR2: SGHVS and FQNEAQ. The CDR3 consists of 15 residues. The CDR3 coding sequence is TGTGCCAGCAGCAAAACGACAGGGGCTAACTATGGCTACACCTTC. Translating gives CASSKTTGANYGYTF.

The chain recombines TRBV27 with TRBJ1-6, with D possibly TRBD1 on 5 matching bases. The V gene's germline CDR1 is MNHEY and CDR2 SMNVEV (reference sequence). The CDR3 covers 16 residues. V shed 6 bases and J shed 3 bases, with 15 bases lying between them. CDR3 nucleotide sequence: TGTGCCAGCAGAACGCTTGACAGCATCTATAATTCACCCCTCCACTTT. This encodes CASRTLDSIYNSPLHF.